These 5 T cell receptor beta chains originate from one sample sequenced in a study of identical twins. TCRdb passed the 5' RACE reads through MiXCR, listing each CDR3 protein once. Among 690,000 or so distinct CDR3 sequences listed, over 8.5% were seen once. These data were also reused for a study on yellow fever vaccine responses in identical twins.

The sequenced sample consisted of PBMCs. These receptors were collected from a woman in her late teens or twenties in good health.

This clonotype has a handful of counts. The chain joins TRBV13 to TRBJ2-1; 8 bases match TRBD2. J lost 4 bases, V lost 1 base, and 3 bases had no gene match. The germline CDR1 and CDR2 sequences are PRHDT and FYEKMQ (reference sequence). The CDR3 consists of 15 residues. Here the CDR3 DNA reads TGTGCCAGCAGCTTAGTACTAGCGGAATACAATGAGCAGTTCTTC. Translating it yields CASSLVLAEYNEQFF.

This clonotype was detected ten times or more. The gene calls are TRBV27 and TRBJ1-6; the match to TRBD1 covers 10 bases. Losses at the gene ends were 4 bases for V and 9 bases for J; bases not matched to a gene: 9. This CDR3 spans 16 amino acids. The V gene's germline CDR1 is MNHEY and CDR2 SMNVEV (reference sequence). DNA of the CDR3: TGTGCCAGCAGTTCCCCTCTCCGGGACAGGGGTTCACCCCTCCACTTT. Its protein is CASSSPLRDRGSPLHF.

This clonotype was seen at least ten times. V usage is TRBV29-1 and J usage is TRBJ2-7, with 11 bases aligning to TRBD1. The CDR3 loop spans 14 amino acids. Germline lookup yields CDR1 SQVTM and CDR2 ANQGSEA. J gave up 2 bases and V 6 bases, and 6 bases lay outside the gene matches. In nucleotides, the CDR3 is TGCAGCGTCAAGGACAGGGGGCCCGCCTACGAGCAGTACTTC. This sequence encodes CSVKDRGPAYEQYF.

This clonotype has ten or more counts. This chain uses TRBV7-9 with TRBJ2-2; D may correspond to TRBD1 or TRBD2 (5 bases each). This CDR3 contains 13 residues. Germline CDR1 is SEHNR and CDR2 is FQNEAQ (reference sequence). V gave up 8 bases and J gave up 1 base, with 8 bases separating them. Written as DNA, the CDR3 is TGTGCCAGCGGGACCGAGAACACCGGGGAGCTGTTTTTT. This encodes CASGTENTGELFF.

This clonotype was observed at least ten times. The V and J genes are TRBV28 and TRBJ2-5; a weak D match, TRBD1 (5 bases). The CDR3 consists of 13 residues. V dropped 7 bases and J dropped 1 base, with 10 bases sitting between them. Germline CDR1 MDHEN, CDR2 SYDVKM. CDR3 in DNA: TGTGCCAGCACCCTGACAGTCCAAGAGACCCAGTACTTC. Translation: CASTLTVQETQYF.